This T cell receptor beta chain was observed in a study of long-term antiretroviral therapy in people with HIV. Germline V lookup: CDR1 SGHRS, CDR2 YFSETQ. V lost 0 bases to trimming and J lost 2 bases, with 13 bases between them. The CDR3 spans 16 residues. Samples were assayed with immunoSEQ v3.0 at survey level. TCRdb's table, derived via immunoSEQ multiplex PCR, lists solely in-frame clones and lacks some. The data hold 31,000 or so clones, with around 85% observed a single time. Every specimen held between about 1-10 million cryopreserved PBMC. These were thawed and washed before DNA extraction. V usage is TRBV5-1 and J usage is TRBJ2-3, with D perhaps TRBD1 (5 bases). This receptor was identified in a man aged 50 to 60 with HIV. The sample in question was unsorted PBMCs, obtained roughly 5 years before starting antiretroviral therapy. The CDR3 sequence: CASSLGTGYYTDTQYF. CDR3 nucleotides: TGCGCCAGCAGCTTGGGTACAGGATACTACACAGATACGCAGTATTTT.